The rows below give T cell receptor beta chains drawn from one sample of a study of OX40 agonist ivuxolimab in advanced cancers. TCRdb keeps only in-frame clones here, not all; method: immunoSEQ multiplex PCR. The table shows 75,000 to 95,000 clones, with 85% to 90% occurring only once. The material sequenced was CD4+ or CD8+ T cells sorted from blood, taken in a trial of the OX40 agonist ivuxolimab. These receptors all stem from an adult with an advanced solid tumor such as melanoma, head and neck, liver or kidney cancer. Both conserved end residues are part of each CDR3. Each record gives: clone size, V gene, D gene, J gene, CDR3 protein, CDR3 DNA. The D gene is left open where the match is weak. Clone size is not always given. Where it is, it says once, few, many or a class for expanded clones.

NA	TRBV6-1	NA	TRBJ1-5	CASSERNFDHQPQHF	TGTGCCAGCAGTGAAAGGAACTTCGACCATCAGCCCCAGCATTTT
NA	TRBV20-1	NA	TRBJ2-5	CSAREETQYF	TGCAGTGCTAGAGAAGAGACCCAGTACTTC
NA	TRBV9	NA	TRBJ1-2	CASSVEGRGTYGYTF	TGTGCCAGCAGCGTAGAAGGCCGGGGGACCTATGGCTACACCTTC
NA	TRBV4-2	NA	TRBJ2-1	CASSQVKWNEQFF	TGTGCCAGCAGCCAAGTAAAATGGAATGAGCAGTTCTTC
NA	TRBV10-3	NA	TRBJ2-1	CAISENPGEQFF	TGTGCCATCAGTGAGAACCCCGGTGAGCAGTTCTTC
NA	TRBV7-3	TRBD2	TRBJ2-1	CASSLTSRSGSVNEQFF	TGTGCCAGCAGCTTAACGTCACGTAGCGGGAGTGTCAATGAGCAGTTCTTC
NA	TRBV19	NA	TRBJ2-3	CGSSPSGGPGTQYF	TGTGGCAGTAGTCCCTCGGGGGGCCCGGGTACGCAGTATTTT
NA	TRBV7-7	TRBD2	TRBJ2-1	CASTPSGTSGTNEQFF	TGTGCTAGCACACCATCCGGGACTAGCGGGACTAATGAGCAGTTCTTC
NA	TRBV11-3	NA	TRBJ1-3	CASSLSEDTIYF	TGTGCCAGCAGCTTATCGGAGGACACCATATATTTT
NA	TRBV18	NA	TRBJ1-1	CASSPTAGANTEAFF	TGTGCCAGCTCACCAACCGCGGGGGCGAACACTGAAGCTTTCTTT
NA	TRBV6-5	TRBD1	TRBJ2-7	CASSPGDSSYEQYF	TGTGCCAGCAGTCCCGGGGACAGTTCCTACGAGCAGTACTTC
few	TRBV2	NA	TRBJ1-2	CASSELERGYTF	TGTGCCAGCAGTGAACTCGAGCGTGGCTACACCTTC
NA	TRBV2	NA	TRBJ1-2	CASRAGGVNFDYGYTF	TGTGCCAGCAGGGCCGGGGGGGTCAATTTTGACTATGGCTACACCTTC
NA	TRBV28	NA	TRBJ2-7	CASSRRLPRGPRDEQYF	TGTGCCAGCAGCCGTCGGCTACCAAGGGGTCCTCGGGACGAGCAGTACTTC
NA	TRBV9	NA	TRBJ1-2	CASSEPQGDYGYTF	TGTGCCAGCAGCGAGCCACAGGGTGACTATGGCTACACCTTC
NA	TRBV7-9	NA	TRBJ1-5	CASSLAGTPNQPQHF	TGTGCCAGCAGCTTAGCCGGGACACCAAATCAGCCCCAGCATTTT
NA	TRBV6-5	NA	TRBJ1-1	CASLRRVNTEAFF	TGTGCCAGCCTCCGGAGGGTGAACACTGAAGCTTTCTTT
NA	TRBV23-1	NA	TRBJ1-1	CASIIGGAVRLTEAFF	TGCGCCAGTATTATCGGGGGCGCCGTTCGGTTGACTGAAGCTTTCTTT
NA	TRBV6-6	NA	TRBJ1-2	CASTIGPEGRTGYTF	TGTGCCAGCACCATAGGGCCCGAGGGCCGGACTGGCTACACCTTC
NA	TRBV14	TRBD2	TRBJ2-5	CASSQKWERGHQETQYF	TGTGCCAGCAGCCAGAAGTGGGAGCGGGGACACCAAGAGACCCAGTACTTC
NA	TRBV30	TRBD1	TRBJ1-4	CACPDRATNEKLFF	TGTGCCTGTCCAGACAGGGCAACTAATGAAAAACTGTTTTTT
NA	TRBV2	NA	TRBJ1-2	CASSKNTGYGYTF	TGTGCCAGCAGTAAAAATACGGGATATGGCTACACCTTC
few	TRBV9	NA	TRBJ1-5	CASSVESNQPQHF	TGTGCCAGCAGCGTAGAGAGCAATCAGCCCCAGCATTTT
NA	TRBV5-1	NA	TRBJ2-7	CASSLQDNSYEQYF	TGCGCCAGCAGCTTACAGGACAACTCCTACGAGCAGTACTTC
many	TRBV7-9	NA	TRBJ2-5	CASSLTSGVGGTQYF	TGTGCCAGCAGCCTCACCTCAGGGGTGGGGGGGACCCAGTACTTC
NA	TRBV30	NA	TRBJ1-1	CALNSGRMNTEAFF	TGTGCCTTGAACTCGGGACGGATGAACACTGAAGCTTTCTTT
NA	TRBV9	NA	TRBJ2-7	CASSGSRGSRYEQYF	TGTGCCAGCAGCGGGTCAAGGGGGAGCAGGTACGAGCAGTACTTC
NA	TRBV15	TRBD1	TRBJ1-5	CATSRERDSLNQPQHF	TGTGCCACCAGCAGAGAGCGGGACAGCCTAAATCAGCCCCAGCATTTT
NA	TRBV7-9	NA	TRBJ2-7	CASTLSEGTSYEQYF	TGTGCCAGCACCCTAAGCGAGGGGACATCCTACGAGCAGTACTTC
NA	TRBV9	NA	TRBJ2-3	CASSVAPGVSDTQYF	TGTGCCAGCAGCGTAGCTCCGGGGGTGTCAGATACGCAGTATTTT
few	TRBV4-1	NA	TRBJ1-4	CASSPSDSPNEKLFF	TGCGCCAGCAGCCCCTCGGACAGCCCAAATGAAAAACTGTTTTTT
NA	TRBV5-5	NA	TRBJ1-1	CASSRELPNTEAFF	TGTGCCAGCAGCAGGGAACTACCGAACACTGAAGCTTTCTTT
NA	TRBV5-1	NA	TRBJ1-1	CASSLHVGVNTEAFF	TGCGCCAGCAGCTTGCACGTTGGGGTGAACACTGAAGCTTTCTTT
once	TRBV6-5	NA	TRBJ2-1	CASGPDSSSYNEQFF	TGTGCCAGCGGTCCCGACTCAAGCTCCTACAATGAGCAGTTCTTC
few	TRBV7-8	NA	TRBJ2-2	CASSSFSGGELFF	TGTGCCAGCAGCTCCTTTTCTGGGGGGGAGCTGTTTTTT
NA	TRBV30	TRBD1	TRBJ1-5	CAWSSGTGFPRQPQHF	TGTGCCTGGAGTTCGGGGACAGGGTTCCCGCGTCAGCCCCAGCATTTT
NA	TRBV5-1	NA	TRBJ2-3	CASSLGGAPSDTDTQYF	TGCGCCAGCAGCTTGGGAGGGGCTCCTAGCGACACAGATACGCAGTATTTT
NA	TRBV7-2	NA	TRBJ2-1	CASSPQSEQFF	TGTGCCAGCAGCCCCCAGAGTGAGCAGTTCTTC
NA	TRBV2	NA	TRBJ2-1	CAGNREIANEQFF	TGTGCCGGAAACAGGGAGATTGCGAATGAGCAGTTCTTC
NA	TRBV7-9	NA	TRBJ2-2	CASSLGIRGDTGELFF	TGTGCCAGCAGCTTAGGGATTCGTGGGGACACCGGGGAGCTGTTTTTT
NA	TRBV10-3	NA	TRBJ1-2	CAISGPEGLKTQSYGYTF	TGTGCCATCAGTGGTCCGGAAGGACTGAAAACGCAAAGCTATGGCTACACCTTC
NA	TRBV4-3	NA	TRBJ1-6	CASSRRDNSPLHF	TGCGCCAGCAGCCGCCGGGATAATTCACCCCTCCACTTT
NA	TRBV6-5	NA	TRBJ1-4	CASSPGHSTNEKLFF	TGTGCCAGCAGTCCGGGACATTCAACTAATGAAAAACTGTTTTTT
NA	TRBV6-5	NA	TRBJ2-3	CATTIPGRSTDTQYF	TGTGCCACCACTATTCCCGGGAGAAGCACAGATACGCAGTATTTT
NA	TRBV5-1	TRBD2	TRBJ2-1	CASSLSPPGGGINEQFF	TGCGCCAGCAGCTTGAGTCCCCCGGGCGGGGGGATCAATGAGCAGTTCTTC
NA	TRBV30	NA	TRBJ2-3	CAWRHSLSDTQYF	TGTGCCTGGCGACATTCTTTATCAGATACGCAGTATTTT
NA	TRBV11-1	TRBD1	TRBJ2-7	CASSLGQGNYYEQYF	TGTGCCAGCAGCTTGGGACAGGGCAACTACTACGAGCAGTACTTC
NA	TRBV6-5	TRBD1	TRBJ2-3	CASSLRTGDTDTQYF	TGTGCCAGCAGTTTAAGGACAGGGGATACAGATACGCAGTATTTT
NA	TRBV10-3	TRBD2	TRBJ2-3	CAISESRVGGRPYF	TGTGCCATCAGTGAGTCACGGGTCGGCGGGAGGCCGTATTTT
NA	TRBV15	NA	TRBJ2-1	CATSEGRGRNNEQFF	TGTGCCACCAGTGAGGGAAGAGGGAGGAACAATGAGCAGTTCTTC
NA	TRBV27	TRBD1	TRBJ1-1	CASGQGARTEAFF	TGTGCCAGCGGACAGGGGGCAAGGACTGAAGCTTTCTTT
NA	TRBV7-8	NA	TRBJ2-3	CASSGSRDTQYF	TGTGCCAGCAGTGGTTCACGAGATACGCAGTATTTT
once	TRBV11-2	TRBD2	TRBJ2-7	CASSLEPPGLAGVHEQYF	TGTGCCAGCAGCTTAGAACCCCCGGGACTAGCGGGAGTACACGAGCAGTACTTC
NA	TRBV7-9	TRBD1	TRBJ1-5	CASSIGQGDQPQHF	TGTGCCAGCAGCATCGGACAGGGAGACCAGCCCCAGCATTTT
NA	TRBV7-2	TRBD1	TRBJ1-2	CASSLVGDSFYGYTF	TGTGCCAGCAGCTTAGTTGGGGACAGCTTCTATGGCTACACCTTC
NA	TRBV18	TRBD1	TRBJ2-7	CASSPLPGQGTGKQYF	TGTGCCAGCTCACCCCTACCGGGACAGGGGACGGGAAAGCAGTACTTC
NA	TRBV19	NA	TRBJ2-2	CASSIAEGPGELFF	TGTGCCAGTAGTATAGCCGAGGGGCCCGGGGAGCTGTTTTTT
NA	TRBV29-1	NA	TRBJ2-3	CSVAPVWSTDTQYF	TGCAGCGTTGCGCCAGTCTGGAGCACAGATACGCAGTATTTT
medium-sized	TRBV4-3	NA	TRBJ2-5	CASSQEARFQETQYF	TGCGCCAGCAGCCAAGAGGCCCGATTCCAAGAGACCCAGTACTTC